The clone carrying this TCR beta chain occurred a few times. The data were taken from a study of beta chain features in type 1 diabetes. Averaging about 120 mL, one heparinised blood draw was given by each donor. Markers CD45RO/CCR7/CD25/CD127/CD95/CD27 served to sort CD4+ naive, central memory, regulatory and stem cell-like memory cells. CDR3 length: 14 amino acids. The germline V and J ends were trimmed by 5 bases and 7 bases, with 15 bases remaining between them. Per germline, CDR1 KGHSH and CDR2 LQKENI. Sequencing targeted expressed TCRB transcripts, as all isolated RNA had been reverse transcribed. Clones were sequenced by immunoSEQ multiplex PCR, and TCRdb holds only the in-frame ones, with some missing. The sample consists of a few hundred thousand clones, approximately 11% of them appearing once.

The clonotype was recovered from a man between 18 and 29 years old in good health. The V call is TRBV18, the J call TRBJ2-1; the D is unclear. Material for sequencing was central memory CD4+ T cells from blood. CDR3 sequence (DNA): TGTGCCAGCTCAGCCTCAGTGGGTAGTAATGAGCAGTTCTTC. It translates to CASSASVGSNEQFF.